The 30 T cell receptor beta chains in this list originate from one sample, sequenced in a study of stem cell transplantation in POMP-related autoinflammatory disease (dated by TCRdb to the early 2020s). Paper-wide results and their limitations: The number of unique TRB V-J gene pairings in PRAID patients was restricted. A trend toward lower TRB diversity and higher clonality was observed in PRAID patients across all analyzed T-cell subsets.

These TCRs' antigens remain unknown. Library construction relied on the immunoSEQ multiplex PCR assay. In TCRdb, the immuneACCESS table is reduced to in-frame sequences with V and J assigned. These tables do not hold every clone; where another copy was compared, an unresolved V gene accounts for under half, and the others remain unexplained. In all, the sample holds roughly 11,000 clones, and more than 85% of those were seen once. The ten largest clonotypes hold approximately 56% of the sample. The meaning of the sample's time point label: before hematopoietic stem cell transplant. The sample in question was CD8+ T cells from PBMCs, obtained before stem cell transplantation. These receptors were taken from a human donor with POMP-related autoinflammation and immune dysregulation (PRAID).

The V gene is TRBV5-6, the J gene TRBJ1-1; D is possibly TRBD1 (5 bases). Germline V gene data show CDR1 as SGHDT and CDR2 as YYEEEE. Trimming took off 4 bases at V and 11 bases at J, with 15 bases between the two ends. The CDR3 covers 12 residues. The CDR3 region has the DNA TGTGCCAGCAGCGCCTTGGGTGAGGGGGCTTTCTTT. Protein sequence: CASSALGEGAFF.

A few counts support this clone. The chain joins TRBV7-7 to TRBJ1-1; D is uncertain. The CDR3 totals 16 residues. Germline V CDR1 and CDR2: SSHAT, FNYEAQ (reference sequence). CDR3 nucleotides: TGTGCTAGTAGCCCTTTTGACTTAGATATGAACACTGAAGCTTTCTTT. This translates into CASSPFDLDMNTEAFF.

The count of this clone is one. V is TRBV11-1 and J is TRBJ2-7; D possibly corresponds to TRBD1 (6 bases). V was shortened by 0 bases and J by 6 bases, with 12 bases between the two germline ends. The CDR3 loop spans 14 amino acids. Germline V lookup: CDR1 SGHAT, CDR2 FQDESV (reference sequence). This CDR3 is CASSLAQGIAEQYF. The DNA of the CDR3 is TGTGCCAGCAGCTTAGCACAGGGTATCGCCGAGCAGTACTTC.

This chain uses TRBV7-8 with TRBJ2-1; 8 bases agree with TRBD2. The CDR3 sequence is 16 residues long. CDR1 and CDR2 (germline): SGHVS, FQNEAQ. V lost 4 bases and J lost 4; bases outside the gene matches: 9. CDR3 loop: CASSYRSGNRYNEQFF. DNA of the CDR3: TGTGCCAGCAGCTACCGTAGCGGGAACAGGTACAATGAGCAGTTCTTC. Full variable domain (remainder filled in from reference TRBV7-8 and TRBJ2-1): GAGVSQSPRYKVAKRGQDVALRCDPISGHVSLFWYQQALGQGPEFLTYFQNEAQLDKSGLPSDRFFAERPEGSVSTLKIQRTQQEDSAVYLCASSYRSGNRYNEQFFGPGTRLTVL.

This chain connects TRBV19 to TRBJ2-1, with 7 nucleotides matching TRBD2. Trimming took 3 bases from V and 2 from J; bases not matched to a gene: 7. From germline, CDR1 is LNHDA and CDR2 SQIVND (reference sequence). CDR3 size: 16 residues. CDR3 protein: CASSIMGGAPYNEQFF. In DNA form, the CDR3 reads TGTGCCAGTAGTATTATGGGAGGGGCCCCCTACAATGAGCAGTTCTTC.

The chain links TRBV9 to TRBJ2-1; possible D gene TRBD2, 5 bases. Per the germline V gene, CDR1 is SGDLS and CDR2 is YYNGEE. The CDR3 contains 14 residues. Deletions cut 3 bases from V and 2 bases from J, with 9 bases between. CDR3 DNA: TGTGCCAGCAGCGAGAGCGGCCCCTACAATGAGCAGTTCTTC. Translating gives CASSESGPYNEQFF.

This chain joins TRBV30 and TRBJ2-3, with D perhaps given as TRBD1 or TRBD2 (7 bases each). Germline CDR1 reads GTSNPN; CDR2 reads SVGIG (reference sequence). CDR3 length equals 14 residues. V lost 3 bases to trimming and J lost 7 bases, with 17 bases between them. The CDR3 region is CAWSWDSGINTQYF. CDR3 coding DNA: TGTGCCTGGAGCTGGGACAGCGGGATAAATACGCAGTATTTT. The full variable domain, its missing parts supplied by reference TRBV30 and TRBJ2-3, is SQTIHQWPATLVQPVGSPLSLECTVEGTSNPNLYWYRQAAGRGLQLLFYSVGIGQISSEVPQNLSASRPQDRQFILSSKKLLLSDSGFYLCAWSWDSGINTQYFGPGTRLTVL.

This chain links TRBV4-1 with TRBJ1-1; a possible D gene is TRBD1 (5 bases). Trimming removed 8 bases from V and 2 bases from J, with 12 bases in between. The CDR3 loop spans 13 amino acids. The germline gives CDR1 MGHRA, CDR2 YSYEKL. The CDR3 spells CASSAGGNTEAFF. The CDR3 DNA is TGCGCCAGCTCCGCCGGGGGAAACACTGAAGCTTTCTTT.

This sequence joins TRBV7-9 and TRBJ2-7; TRBD1 aligns across 10 bases. Looked up from germline, CDR1 is SEHNR and CDR2 is FQNEAQ (reference sequence). Trimming removed 2 bases from V and 2 bases from J; junction bases left unmatched: 3. The CDR3 is 15 residues long. CDR3 in amino acids: CASSLPGQGTYEQYF. The CDR3 DNA follows: TGTGCCAGCAGCTTACCGGGACAGGGGACCTACGAGCAGTACTTC.

This clone was detected once. The chain recombines TRBV28 with TRBJ1-3, with 7 positions matching TRBD1. This CDR3 region has 14 residues. CDR1 is MDHEN, CDR2 SYDVKM, per germline. The V segment lost 7 bases and the J segment 5 bases; nucleotides outside the gene matches: 8. This CDR3 reads CASINRGVRNTIYF. DNA for the CDR3: TGTGCCAGCATAAACAGGGGAGTCAGAAACACCATATATTTT.

In its sample, this clone was seen a few times. The CDR3 DNA reads TGTGCCAGCAGTCCGGAGGTCACAGATACGCAGTATTTT. It is translated as CASSPEVTDTQYF. The chain links TRBV6-4 to TRBJ2-3, with TRBD2 as a possible D gene (5 bases). This CDR3 region has 13 residues. The germline V and J ends were trimmed by 5 bases and 2 bases, with 8 bases remaining between them. Germline assignment: CDR1 MRHNA and CDR2 SNTAGT.

This rearrangement joins TRBV10-2 to TRBJ2-7; 11 bases map to TRBD2. J lost 1 base, V lost 5 bases, and 7 bases had no gene match. The CDR3 covers 16 residues. Germline V gene lookup returns CDR1 WSHSY and CDR2 SAAADI. The CDR3 region has the DNA TGCGCCAGCAGTCTAGCGGGGGGCAGGAAATCCTACGAGCAGTACTTC. Translating gives CASSLAGGRKSYEQYF.

CDR3 protein: CASTQLGTIEAFF. The CDR3 region has the DNA TGTGCCAGTACTCAGCTCGGGACCATTGAAGCTTTCTTT. The chain combines TRBV19 with TRBJ1-1, with TRBD1 as a possible D gene (5 bases). The CDR3 runs 13 residues. In germline, CDR1 is LNHDA, CDR2 SQIVND (reference sequence). V gave up 7 bases and J gave up 7 bases, with 16 bases separating them.

J is TRBJ2-7 and V is TRBV15; D perhaps matches TRBD2 (5 bases). The germline CDR1 and CDR2 sequences are LNHNV and YYDKDF (reference sequence). V was cut by 8 bases and J by 0 bases, with 11 bases left in between. The CDR3 is made up of 13 amino acids. The CDR3 loop reads CATSPGSSYEQYF. As DNA, the CDR3 is TGTGCCACCTCCCCTGGGAGCTCCTACGAGCAGTACTTC.

This sequence joins TRBV19 and TRBJ1-2; maybe TRBD1 (6 bases). V was cut by 3 bases and J by 6 bases, with 11 bases left in between. The germline V gene encodes CDR1 LNHDA and CDR2 SQIVND (reference sequence). This CDR3 comprises 13 residues. CDR3 DNA: TGTGCCAGTAGTATCGGGGGCTGGGATGGCTACACCTTC. The encoded protein is CASSIGGWDGYTF.

The rearrangement uses TRBV6-1 and TRBJ1-2; TRBD1 matches at 11 bases. The CDR3 loop spans 16 amino acids. Germline CDR1 is MNHNS and CDR2 is SASEGT. V lost 2 bases, J lost 3 bases, and 5 bases stayed unmatched. Here the CDR3 reads CASSERDRGIHYGYTF. The CDR3 bases are TGTGCCAGCAGTGAACGGGACAGGGGGATCCACTATGGCTACACCTTC.

The chain has TRBV5-1 and TRBJ2-3; D call uncertain. Trimming left V 0 bases short and J 6 bases short, with 5 bases between. Germline V lookup: CDR1 SGHRS, CDR2 YFSETQ. This CDR3 comprises 12 residues. CDR3 region: CASSLDTDTQYF. In DNA form, the CDR3 reads TGCGCCAGCAGCTTGGATACCGATACGCAGTATTTT.

The chain employs TRBV4-1 and TRBJ2-1; the match to TRBD2 covers 11 bases. The CDR3 loop spans 15 amino acids. In germline, CDR1 is MGHRA, CDR2 YSYEKL. V lost 4 bases and J lost 3; bases outside the gene matches: 2. The CDR3 DNA reads as TGCGCCAGCAGCCCTACTAGCGGGGGCTACAATGAGCAGTTCTTC. It specifies CASSPTSGGYNEQFF.

The V gene is TRBV7-9, the J gene TRBJ1-2, with TRBD1 as a possible D gene (6 bases). Germline CDR1 reads SEHNR; CDR2 reads FQNEAQ (reference sequence). V was cut by 2 bases and J by 5 bases, with 21 bases left in between. The CDR3 extends over 17 amino acids. CDR3 bases: TGTGCCAGCAGCTTAATGCCCTCCCGGGACATGAAATATGGCTACACCTTC. Protein sequence: CASSLMPSRDMKYGYTF. Drawing the rest from reference TRBV7-9 and TRBJ1-2, the complete variable domain is DTGVSQNPRHKITKRGQNVTFRCDPISEHNRLYWYRQTLGQGPEFLTYFQNEAQLEKSRLLSDRFSAERPKGSFSTLEIQRTEQGDSAMYLCASSLMPSRDMKYGYTFGSGTRLTVV.

This clone came up once. The chain uses TRBV7-9 and TRBJ1-2; D perhaps matches TRBD1 (6 bases). The CDR3 covers 14 residues. Germline V gene lookup returns CDR1 SEHNR and CDR2 FQNEAQ (reference sequence). The V and J ends lost 4 bases and 8 bases respectively, with 17 bases between them. CDR3 sequence reads: CASSSPLNRAGYTF. CDR3 DNA sequence: TGTGCCAGCAGCTCTCCCCTAAACAGGGCCGGCTACACCTTC.

This clone showed up just once. The rearrangement uses TRBV7-2 and TRBJ2-3, with TRBD2 matching 10 bases. The ends lost 6 bases at V and 11 bases at J; junction bases unmatched: 5. CDR1 and CDR2 from the germline V gene are SGHTA and FQGNSA. The CDR3 is 12 amino acids. CDR3 region: CASRILAGVQYF. The CDR3 DNA reads TGTGCCAGCAGGATTCTAGCGGGGGTGCAGTATTTT.

The rearrangement links TRBV30 to TRBJ1-2; tentatively, D is TRBD1 (5 bases). Trimming shortened V by 0 bases and J by 6 bases, and 11 bases separated the two germline ends. This CDR3 comprises 13 residues. Germline CDR1 is GTSNPN and CDR2 is SVGIG (reference sequence). The CDR3 sequence: CAWSVRGVDGYTF. CDR3 nucleotide sequence: TGTGCCTGGAGTGTACGAGGGGTGGATGGCTACACCTTC.

The rearrangement joins TRBV30 to TRBJ1-1; a possible D gene is TRBD1 (6 bases). V gave up 2 bases and J gave up 5 bases, with 12 bases separating them. Germline CDR1 and CDR2: GTSNPN and SVGIG (reference sequence). This CDR3 has 13 residues. The CDR3 DNA reads TGTGCCTGGAGTTGGGGCCAGGGGACTGAAGCTTTCTTT. Its translation: CAWSWGQGTEAFF.

The chain joins TRBV19 to TRBJ2-3, with D unresolved. This CDR3 is built from 12 residues. In germline, CDR1 is LNHDA, CDR2 SQIVND (reference sequence). Trimming removed 4 bases from V and 4 bases from J, with 6 bases in between. CDR3 protein: CASSRWADTQYF. The CDR3 region has the DNA TGTGCCAGTAGTAGATGGGCAGATACGCAGTATTTT. Combining the CDR3 with reference TRBV19 and TRBJ2-3 gives the whole variable domain DGGITQSPKYLFRKEGQNVTLSCEQNLNHDAMYWYRQDPGQGLRLIYYSQIVNDFQKGDIAEGYSVSREKKESFPLTVTSAQKNPTAFYLCASSRWADTQYFGPGTRLTVL.

The CDR3, as DNA: TGCGCCAGCAGGGCCGGACAGGGGGCTGGCTACACCTTC. Amino acids: CASRAGQGAGYTF. The rearrangement links TRBV10-2 to TRBJ1-2, with TRBD1 matching over 11 bases. The germline V gene has CDR1 WSHSY and CDR2 SAAADI. V dropped 6 bases and J dropped 7; count of bases not matched to a gene: 4. The CDR3 runs 13 residues.

The rearrangement uses TRBV14 and TRBJ2-7; D unclear. The germline V gene encodes CDR1 SGHDN and CDR2 FVKESK. The CDR3 extends over 11 amino acids. The V and J ends lost 5 bases and 2 bases respectively, with 4 bases between them. CDR3 sequence: CASSSAYEQYF. DNA for the CDR3: TGTGCCAGCAGCTCAGCCTACGAGCAGTACTTC.

The chain is built from TRBV11-2 and TRBJ2-6; D gene uncertain. V was cut by 5 bases and J by 0 bases, with 20 bases left in between. The germline CDR1 and CDR2 sequences are SGHAT and FQNNGV. This CDR3 is 19 amino acids long. The CDR3 protein is CASSPGPQALISGANVLTF. CDR3 in DNA: TGTGCCAGCAGCCCCGGGCCGCAGGCTCTAATCTCTGGGGCCAACGTCCTGACTTTC.

The chain has TRBV7-3 and TRBJ2-2; D might be TRBD2 (5 bases). V lost 1 base to trimming and J lost 10 bases, with 10 bases between them. Germline V gene lookup returns CDR1 SGHTA and CDR2 FQGTGA. The CDR3 sequence is 13 residues long. The DNA for the CDR3 is TGTGCCAGCAGCTTAAGTCCCGGGGAGGAGCTGTTTTTT. As protein: CASSLSPGEELFF.

V usage is TRBV9 and J usage is TRBJ2-5; TRBD2 matches 10 bases. This CDR3 region has 15 residues. Germline assignment: CDR1 SGDLS and CDR2 YYNGEE. Trimming took 3 bases from V and 0 from J; bases not matched to a gene: 2. In DNA, the CDR3 is TGTGCCAGCAGCGCTAGCGGGGGTGACCAAGAGACCCAGTACTTC. Its translation: CASSASGGDQETQYF.

The chain recombines TRBV4-1 with TRBJ2-5; D is perhaps TRBD2 (6 bases). The better agreement between TRBJ2-7 and the DNA end casts doubt on the J call. The germline V gene encodes CDR1 MGHRA and CDR2 YSYEKL. This CDR3 region has 16 residues. CDR3 sequence reads: CASSQPAGTVLYEQYF. CDR3 nucleotide sequence: TGCGCCAGCAGCCAACCGGCAGGGACTGTTCTATACGAGCAGTACTTC.